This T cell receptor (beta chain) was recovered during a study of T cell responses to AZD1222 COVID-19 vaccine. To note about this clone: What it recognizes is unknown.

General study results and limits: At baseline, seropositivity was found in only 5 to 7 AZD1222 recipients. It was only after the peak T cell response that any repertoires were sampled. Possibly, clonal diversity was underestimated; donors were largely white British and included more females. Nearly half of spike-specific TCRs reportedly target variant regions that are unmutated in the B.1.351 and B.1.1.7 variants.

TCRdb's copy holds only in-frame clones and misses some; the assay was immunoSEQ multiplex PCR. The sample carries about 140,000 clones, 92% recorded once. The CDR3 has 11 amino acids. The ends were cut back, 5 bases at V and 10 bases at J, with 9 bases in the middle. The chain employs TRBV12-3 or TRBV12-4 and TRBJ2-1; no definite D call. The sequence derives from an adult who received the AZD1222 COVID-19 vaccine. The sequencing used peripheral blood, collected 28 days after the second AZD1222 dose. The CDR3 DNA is TGTGCCAGCAGTGTTATTGAGGAGCAGTTCTTC. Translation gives CASSVIEEQFF.